This TCR beta chain was profiled in a study of cytomegalovirus exposure and HLA in healthy donors. The wider study: Sequencing of about 179 million T cells in an earlier analysis found more than 100 million unique TCR beta sequences.

In this sample, this clone turned up many times. The antigen is not known. Findings and limits, study-wide: Across all donors, roughly uniform sequencing depth was an assumption of the presence/absence analyses.

Healthy bone marrow donors formed the donor group. Primers included in the PCR were 60 Vbeta and 13 Jbeta primers. Method: immunoSEQ multiplex PCR; TCRdb's copy keeps in-frame clones and lacks some. The repertoire holds 100,000 to 120,000 clones, with over 65% as singletons. This CDR3 comprises 17 residues. V dropped 5 bases and J dropped 0 bases, with 20 bases sitting between them. In germline, CDR1 is SEHNR, CDR2 FQNEAQ (reference sequence). The sequence was obtained from a man between 35 and 55 years old in good health and CMV-seropositive. The chain has TRBV7-9 and TRBJ2-7; a possible D gene is TRBD2 (7 bases). Specimen: PBMCs. This CDR3 reads CASSTEVRGGRSYEQYF. The DNA of the CDR3 is TGTGCCAGCAGCACAGAGGTTAGGGGGGGCCGCTCCTACGAGCAGTACTTC. Complete variable domain (other parts from reference TRBV7-9 and TRBJ2-7): DTGVSQNPRHKITKRGQNVTFRCDPISEHNRLYWYRQTLGQGPEFLTYFQNEAQLEKSRLLSDRFSAERPKGSFSTLEIQRTEQGDSAMYLCASSTEVRGGRSYEQYFGPGTRLTVT.